The clone carrying this T cell receptor beta chain was seen a few times. The antigen is unknown. Profiling that covered TCR beta VDJ and CDR3 relied on genomic DNA as its template. TCRdb re-called the reads through MiXCR, storing one row per CDR3 protein. The data contain 200,000 to 250,000 distinct CDR3 sequences, 60% to 80% of them singletons. All patients picked for sequencing had shown, by flow cytometry, an expansion of CD8+CD57+ cells. Patient blood was sampled before any therapy had been received. The entry originates in a study of CD8+CD57+ T cells in acquired aplastic anemia. The overall study: DNA from sorted CD4+ and CD8+ cells averaged around 3.5 ug.

Study outcomes and limitations: Common to patients and controls were twenty-nine CD8+ CDR3 sequences.

Per germline, CDR1 SGHTA and CDR2 FQGNSA. CDR3 size: 17 residues. With V trimmed by 5 bases and J by 0 bases, 6 bases remained unmatched. Sequencing was carried out using sorted CD4+, CD8+, or CD8+CD57+ T cells (not recorded which) from PBMCs. The sequence was collected from a human donor with aplastic anemia. This chain connects TRBV7-2 to TRBJ2-6, with 8 bases aligning to TRBD2. CDR3 in DNA: TGTGCCAGCAGCGGTAGCGGGGCGAACTCTGGGGCCAACGTCCTGACTTTC. Translation: CASSGSGANSGANVLTF.